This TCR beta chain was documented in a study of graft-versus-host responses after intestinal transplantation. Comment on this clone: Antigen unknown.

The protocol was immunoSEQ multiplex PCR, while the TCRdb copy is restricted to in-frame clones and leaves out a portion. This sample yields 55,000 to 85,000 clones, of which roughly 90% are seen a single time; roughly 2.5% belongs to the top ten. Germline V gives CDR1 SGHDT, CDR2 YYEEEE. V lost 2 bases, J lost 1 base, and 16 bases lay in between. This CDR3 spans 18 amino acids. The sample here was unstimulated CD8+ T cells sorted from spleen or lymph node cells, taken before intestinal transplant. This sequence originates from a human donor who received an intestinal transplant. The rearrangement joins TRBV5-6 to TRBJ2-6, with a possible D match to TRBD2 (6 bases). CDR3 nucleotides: TGTGCCAGCAGCTTCCTGCCAGGGACTCAATCTGGGGCCAACGTCCTGACTTTC. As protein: CASSFLPGTQSGANVLTF.